This T cell receptor beta chain is from a study of shared clonotypes between healthy human individuals. All donors qualified as healthy HIV-negative adults and had experienced no recent acute infections or vaccinations. As regards this clone: This specimen includes other DNA sequences encoding the same CDR3.

The CDR3 contains 15 residues. From germline, CDR1 is SGHNT and CDR2 YYREEE (reference sequence). V dropped 3 bases and J dropped 3; count of bases not matched to a gene: 6. Here immunoSEQ multiplex PCR was the method, and the copy in TCRdb shows in-frame clones only, minus some. The table records some 2.4 million clones, 93% of them present only once. This sequence was found in a man younger than 35 in good health. Some clones in this sample may be carry-over from other donors' samples. The chain joins TRBV5-4 to TRBJ2-1, with TRBD1 identical over 7 bases. The sample taken for sequencing was naive CD4+ T cells from PBMCs. Subset denoted: CD45RA+ positively selected. The CDR3 DNA reads TGTGCCAGCAGCTCCCGGACAGGAGGCTACAATGAGCAGTTCTTC. Protein sequence: CASSSRTGGYNEQFF. Looking up the rest from reference TRBV5-4 and TRBJ2-1 gives the full variable domain: ETGVTQSPTHLIKTRGQQVTLRCSSQSGHNTVSWYQQALGQGPQFIFQYYREEENGRGNFPPRFSGLQFPNYSSELNVNALELDDSALYLCASSSRTGGYNEQFFGPGTRLTVL.